These 16 T cell receptor beta chains were sequenced from one sample in a study of blood T cell repertoires in COVID-19. The assay was immunoSEQ multiplex PCR, and TCRdb's table has in-frame clones only and misses some. The repertoire includes about 57,000 clones, around 80% of them detected once, and roughly 22% sits in the top ten. Specimen: peripheral blood. Receptors originate from a woman aged 60 to 75 with acute or convalescent COVID-19.

V usage is TRBV6-1 and J usage is TRBJ1-1, with no clear D. The ends were cut back, 3 bases at V and 2 bases at J, with 7 bases in the middle. This CDR3 spans 13 amino acids. From germline, CDR1 is MNHNS and CDR2 SASEGT. The DNA of the CDR3 is TGTGCCAGCAGTGAGGCGGTTAACACTGAAGCTTTCTTT. Translated: CASSEAVNTEAFF.

The J gene is TRBJ2-3, the V gene TRBV27, with TRBD1 matching over 8 bases. Germline V lookup: CDR1 MNHEY, CDR2 SMNVEV (reference sequence). The CDR3 is made up of 12 amino acids. After removal of 6 bases from V and 5 bases from J, the junction contained 1 base not matched to a gene. CDR3 region: CASRTGGDTQYF. In nucleotides, the CDR3 is TGTGCCAGCAGAACAGGGGGAGATACGCAGTATTTT.

The DNA for the CDR3 is TGTGCCAGCACCCTACTTCAGAACACTGAAGCTTTCTTT. It is translated as CASTLLQNTEAFF. The chain links TRBV5-8 to TRBJ1-1; D ambiguous. Germline CDR1 and CDR2: SGHTS and YDEGEE. This CDR3 region has 13 residues. V dropped 6 bases and J dropped 1 base, with 10 bases sitting between them.

This clone appeared once. The V call is TRBV10-2, the J call TRBJ2-1, with D unresolved. The germline gives CDR1 WSHSY, CDR2 SAAADI. The V end was cut by 4 bases, the J end by 9 bases, with 13 bases between. The CDR3 contains 13 residues. Here the CDR3 reads CASSVASFVEQFF. CDR3 in DNA: TGCGCCAGCAGTGTGGCCTCTTTCGTTGAGCAGTTCTTC.

The chain employs TRBV12-3 or TRBV12-4 and TRBJ1-2; tentatively, D is TRBD1 (5 bases). The CDR3 consists of 13 residues. Trimming shortened V by 2 bases and J by 7 bases, and 11 bases separated the two germline ends. The CDR3 region is CASSLIQGGGYTF. Here the CDR3 DNA reads TGTGCCAGCAGTTTAATCCAGGGCGGTGGCTACACCTTC.

This rearrangement joins TRBV6-5 to TRBJ2-5; 8 bases match TRBD1. The V gene end was trimmed by 6 bases and the J gene end by 8 bases; junction bases not matched to a gene: 8. The CDR3 consists of 13 residues. In germline, CDR1 is MNHEY, CDR2 SVGAGI. The CDR3 sequence: CASRDRDPTTQYF. CDR3 DNA sequence: TGTGCCAGCAGGGACAGGGACCCCACCACCCAGTACTTC.

This sequence joins TRBV12-3 or TRBV12-4 and TRBJ1-2; D unclear. The CDR3 is 12 residues long. Deletions cut 1 base from V and 4 bases from J, with 4 bases between. The CDR3 loop is CASSLDSYGYTF. The CDR3 bases are TGTGCCAGCAGTTTAGACAGCTATGGCTACACCTTC.

The sample holds a few counts of this clone. This sequence joins TRBV2 and TRBJ1-5; 8 bases align to TRBD1. After removal of 3 bases from V and 6 bases from J, the junction contained 4 bases not matched to a gene. Per the germline V gene, CDR1 is SNHLY and CDR2 is FYNNEI. The CDR3 is 14 amino acids. The CDR3 region is CASSDRRGRQPQHF. The CDR3 DNA follows: TGTGCCAGCAGTGATCGCAGGGGGCGTCAGCCCCAGCATTTT.

The chain combines TRBV2 with TRBJ2-3; D remains unclear. The V end lost 7 bases, the J end lost 0 bases, and 11 bases lay between the germline ends. The CDR3 contains 14 residues. CDR1 SNHLY and CDR2 FYNNEI come from the germline V gene. This CDR3 is CASTLDSSTDTQYF. As DNA, the CDR3 is TGTGCCAGCACCTTAGACTCCAGCACAGATACGCAGTATTTT.

The chain carries TRBV5-5 and TRBJ2-7, with D uncertain. The CDR3 consists of 12 residues. Between the trimmed V and J ends, which lost 5 bases and 0 bases, there was a span of 6 bases. CDR1 SGHKS and CDR2 YYEKEE come from the germline V gene (reference sequence). CDR3 sequence reads: CASRLASYEQYF. CDR3 DNA sequence: TGTGCCAGCAGATTAGCCTCCTACGAGCAGTACTTC.

V and J are TRBV7-6 and TRBJ2-1; 7 bases line up with TRBD1. Trimming removed 5 bases from V and 4 bases from J; junction bases left unmatched: 8. This CDR3 region has 15 residues. Germline values: CDR1 SGHVS, CDR2 FNYEAQ. The DNA for the CDR3 is TGTGCCAGCAGCGAGACCTCGACAGGGTACAATGAGCAGTTCTTC. The encoded protein is CASSETSTGYNEQFF. Based on the CDR3 plus reference TRBV7-6 and TRBJ2-1, the full variable domain is GAGVSQSPRYKVTKRGQDVALRCDPISGHVSLYWYRQALGQGPEFLTYFNYEAQQDKSGLPNDRFSAERPEGSISTLTIQRTEQRDSAMYRCASSETSTGYNEQFFGPGTRLTVL.

The chain couples TRBV7-9 to TRBJ2-3, with 12 bases identical to TRBD2. Germline V lookup: CDR1 SEHNR, CDR2 FQNEAQ (reference sequence). The V and J ends lost 2 bases and 2 bases, in that order; junction bases with no gene match: 5. The CDR3 runs 17 residues. This chain's CDR3 is CASSLLGLAGPTDTQYF. CDR3 nucleotides: TGTGCCAGCAGCTTATTAGGACTAGCGGGACCCACAGATACGCAGTATTTT.

The V and J genes are TRBV18 and TRBJ2-1; D possibly corresponds to TRBD1 (6 bases). Germline loops: CDR1 KGHSH, CDR2 LQKENI. The CDR3 totals 14 residues. Trimming took off 6 bases at V and 9 bases at J, with 18 bases between the two ends. The CDR3 DNA follows: TGTGCCAGCTCGTCCGGGACAACCCCTAGTGAGCAGTTCTTC. It yields the protein CASSSGTTPSEQFF.

The rearrangement uses TRBV7-9 and TRBJ2-1, with 7 nucleotides matching TRBD1. V lost 5 bases, J lost 4 bases, and 11 bases stayed unmatched. Germline V gene lookup returns CDR1 SEHNR and CDR2 FQNEAQ (reference sequence). This CDR3 spans 16 amino acids. CDR3 sequence reads: CASSTRGTDQYNEQFF. The CDR3 nucleotides are TGTGCCAGCAGCACGAGGGGGACAGACCAATACAATGAGCAGTTCTTC.

The chain employs TRBV19 and TRBJ2-7, with D perhaps matching TRBD1 (6 bases). Germline CDR1 LNHDA, CDR2 SQIVND (reference sequence). Deletions cut 5 bases from V and 4 bases from J, with 15 bases between. The CDR3 spans 14 residues. DNA for the CDR3: TGTGCCAGTAGTGCGTCCAGGGGTGGGTACGAGCAGTACTTC. It encodes CASSASRGGYEQYF.

This chain uses TRBV6-5 with TRBJ1-2, with TRBD1 matching 10 bases. Germline V gives CDR1 MNHEY, CDR2 SVGAGI. This CDR3 has 13 residues. V lost 6 bases and J lost 8; bases outside the gene matches: 6. The chain's CDR3 is CASRIRDRGGYTF. CDR3 nucleotides: TGTGCCAGCAGGATCCGGGACAGGGGAGGCTACACCTTC.